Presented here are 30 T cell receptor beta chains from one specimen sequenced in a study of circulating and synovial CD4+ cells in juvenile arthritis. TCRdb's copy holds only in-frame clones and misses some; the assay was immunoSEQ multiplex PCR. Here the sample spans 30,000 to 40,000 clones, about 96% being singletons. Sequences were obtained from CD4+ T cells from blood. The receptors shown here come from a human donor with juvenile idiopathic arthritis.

CDR3 in DNA: TGTGCCAGCAGCATCGGCGGGCCCCACTACGAGCAGTACTTC. Translated: CASSIGGPHYEQYF. The rearrangement uses TRBV21-1 and TRBJ2-7; the D segment call TRBD2 is taken from the table without a DNA check. TRBV21-1 is marked as a pseudogene. CDR3 length equals 14 residues.

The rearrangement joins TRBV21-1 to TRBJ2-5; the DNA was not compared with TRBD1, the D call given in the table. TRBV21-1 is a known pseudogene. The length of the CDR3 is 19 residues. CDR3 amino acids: CASSKGFRYSGPNQEAQYF. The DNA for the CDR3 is TGTGCCAGCAGCAAAGGGTTTAGGTATTCAGGGCCTAACCAAGAGGCCCAGTACTTC.

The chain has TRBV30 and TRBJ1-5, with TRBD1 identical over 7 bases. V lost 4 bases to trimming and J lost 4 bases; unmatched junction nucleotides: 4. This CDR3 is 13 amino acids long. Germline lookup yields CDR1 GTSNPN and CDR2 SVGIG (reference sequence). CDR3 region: CAWTGGLNQPQHF. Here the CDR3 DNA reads TGTGCCTGGACAGGGGGTCTGAATCAGCCCCAGCATTTT.

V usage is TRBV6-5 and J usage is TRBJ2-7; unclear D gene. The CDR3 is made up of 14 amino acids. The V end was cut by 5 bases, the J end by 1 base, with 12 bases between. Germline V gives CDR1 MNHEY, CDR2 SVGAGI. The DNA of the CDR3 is TGTGCCAGCAGTCGTGCGGCGTCTTCCTACGAGCAGTACTTC. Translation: CASSRAASSYEQYF.

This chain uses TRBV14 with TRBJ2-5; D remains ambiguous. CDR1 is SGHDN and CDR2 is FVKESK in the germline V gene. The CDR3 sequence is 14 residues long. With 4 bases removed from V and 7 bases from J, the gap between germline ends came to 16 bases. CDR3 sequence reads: CASSRIQGVGTQYF. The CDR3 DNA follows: TGTGCCAGCAGCCGAATTCAAGGAGTTGGGACCCAGTACTTC.

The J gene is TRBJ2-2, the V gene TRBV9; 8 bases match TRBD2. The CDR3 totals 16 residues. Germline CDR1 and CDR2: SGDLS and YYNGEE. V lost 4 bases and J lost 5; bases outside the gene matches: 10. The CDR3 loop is CASSPHGGAETGELFF. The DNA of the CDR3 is TGTGCCAGCAGCCCCCACGGGGGGGCTGAGACCGGGGAGCTGTTTTTT.

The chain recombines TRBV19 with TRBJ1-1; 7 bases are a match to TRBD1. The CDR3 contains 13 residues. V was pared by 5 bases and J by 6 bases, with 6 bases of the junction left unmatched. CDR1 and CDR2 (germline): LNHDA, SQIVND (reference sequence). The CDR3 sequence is CASSQRDRSEAFF. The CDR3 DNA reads TGTGCCAGTAGTCAAAGGGACAGATCTGAAGCTTTCTTT.

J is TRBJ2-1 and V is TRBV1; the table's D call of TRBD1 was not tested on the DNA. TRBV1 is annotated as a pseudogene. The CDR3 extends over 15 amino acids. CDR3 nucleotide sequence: TGCACCAGCAGCCAGGACAGGGGGCAGACGGATGAGCAGTTCTTC. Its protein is CTSSQDRGQTDEQFF.

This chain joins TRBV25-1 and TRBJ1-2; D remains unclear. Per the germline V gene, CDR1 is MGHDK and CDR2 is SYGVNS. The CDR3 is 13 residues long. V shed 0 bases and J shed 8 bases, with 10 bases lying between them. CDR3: CASSEYNRVGYTF. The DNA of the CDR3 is TGTGCCAGCAGTGAATATAACCGGGTCGGCTACACCTTC.

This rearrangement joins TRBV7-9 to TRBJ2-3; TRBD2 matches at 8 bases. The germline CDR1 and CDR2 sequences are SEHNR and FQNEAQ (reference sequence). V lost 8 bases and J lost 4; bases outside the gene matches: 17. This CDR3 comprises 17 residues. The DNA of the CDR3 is TGTGCCAGCCCCCCGAGGCTCCAGCGGGAGTTGTCAGATACGCAGTATTTT. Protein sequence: CASPPRLQRELSDTQYF.

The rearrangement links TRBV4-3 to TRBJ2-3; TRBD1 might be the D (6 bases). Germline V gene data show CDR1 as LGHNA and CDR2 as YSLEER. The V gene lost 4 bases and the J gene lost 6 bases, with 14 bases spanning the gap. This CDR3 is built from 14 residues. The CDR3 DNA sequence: TGCGCCAGCAGCCCCAGGGGATCTGACGATACGCAGTATTTT. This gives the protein CASSPRGSDDTQYF.

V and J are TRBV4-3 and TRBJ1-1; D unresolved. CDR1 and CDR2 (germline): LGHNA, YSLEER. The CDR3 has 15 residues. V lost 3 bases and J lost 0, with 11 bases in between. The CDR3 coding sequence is TGCGCCAGCAGCCAGGAACTAACATTGAACACTGAAGCTTTCTTT. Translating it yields CASSQELTLNTEAFF.

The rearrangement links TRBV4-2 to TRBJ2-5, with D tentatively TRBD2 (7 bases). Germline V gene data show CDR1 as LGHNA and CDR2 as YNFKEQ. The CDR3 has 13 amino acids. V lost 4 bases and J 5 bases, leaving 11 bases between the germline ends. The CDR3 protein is CASSPEGGETQYF. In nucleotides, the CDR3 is TGTGCCAGCAGCCCGGAGGGGGGGGAGACCCAGTACTTC.

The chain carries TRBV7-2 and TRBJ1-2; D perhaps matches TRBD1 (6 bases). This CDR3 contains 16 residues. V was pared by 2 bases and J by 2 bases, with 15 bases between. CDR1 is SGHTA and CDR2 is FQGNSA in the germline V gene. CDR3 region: CASSLPTIDRNYGYTF. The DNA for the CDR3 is TGTGCCAGCAGCTTACCCACAATCGACAGGAACTATGGCTACACCTTC.

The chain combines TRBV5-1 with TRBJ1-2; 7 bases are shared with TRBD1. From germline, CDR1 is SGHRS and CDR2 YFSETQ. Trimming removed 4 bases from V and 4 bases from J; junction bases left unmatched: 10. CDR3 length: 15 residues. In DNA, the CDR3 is TGCGCCAGCAGCGACGTAACAGGGGTCGGCTATGGCTACACCTTC. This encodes CASSDVTGVGYGYTF.

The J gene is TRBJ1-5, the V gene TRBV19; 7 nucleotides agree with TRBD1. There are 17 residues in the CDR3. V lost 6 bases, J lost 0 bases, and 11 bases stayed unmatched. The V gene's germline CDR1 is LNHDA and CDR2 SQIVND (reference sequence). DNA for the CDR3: TGTGCCAGTAGGCCGCCCGGCAGGGGGAATAGCAATCAGCCCCAGCATTTT. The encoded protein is CASRPPGRGNSNQPQHF.

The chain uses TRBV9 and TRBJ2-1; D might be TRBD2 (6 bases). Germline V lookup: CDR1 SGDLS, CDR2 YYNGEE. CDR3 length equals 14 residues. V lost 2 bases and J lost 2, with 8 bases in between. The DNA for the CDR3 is TGTGCCAGCAGCGTTCGCGGGGCCTACAATGAGCAGTTCTTC. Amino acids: CASSVRGAYNEQFF.

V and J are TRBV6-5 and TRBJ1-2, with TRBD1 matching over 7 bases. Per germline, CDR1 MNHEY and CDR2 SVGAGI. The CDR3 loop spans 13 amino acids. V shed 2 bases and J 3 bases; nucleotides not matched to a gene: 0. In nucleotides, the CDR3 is TGTGCCAGCAGTTACGACAGGGACTATGGCTACACCTTC. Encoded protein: CASSYDRDYGYTF.

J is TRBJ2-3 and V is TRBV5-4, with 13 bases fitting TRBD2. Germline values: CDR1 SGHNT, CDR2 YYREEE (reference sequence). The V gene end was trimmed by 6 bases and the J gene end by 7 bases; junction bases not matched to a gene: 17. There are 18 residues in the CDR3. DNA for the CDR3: TGTGCCAGCATCGAAGGGACTAGCGGGGAGTATTTACTAAATACGCAGTATTTT. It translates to CASIEGTSGEYLLNTQYF.

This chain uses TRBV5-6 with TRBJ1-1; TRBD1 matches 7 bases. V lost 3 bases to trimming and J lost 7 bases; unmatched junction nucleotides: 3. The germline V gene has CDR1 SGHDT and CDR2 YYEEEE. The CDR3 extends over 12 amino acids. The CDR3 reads CASSWGQREAFF. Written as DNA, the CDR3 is TGTGCCAGCAGCTGGGGACAGCGTGAAGCTTTCTTT.

CDR3 bases: TGTGCCACCGGCCGCGGGGGGGTTAACACTGAAGCTTTCTTT. Protein: CATGRGGVNTEAFF. The V call is TRBV10-3, the J call TRBJ1-1; D perhaps matches TRBD1 (5 bases). This CDR3 region has 14 residues. Trimming removed 10 bases from V and 2 bases from J, with 17 bases in between. CDR1 and CDR2 (germline): ENHRY, SYGVKD.

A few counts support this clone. CDR3 sequence reads: CASSHPFSRTANEKLFF. CDR3 sequence (DNA): TGCGCCAGCAGCCATCCTTTCAGTAGGACAGCGAATGAAAAACTGTTTTTT. V gene TRBV4-1 combines with J gene TRBJ1-4; maybe TRBD1 (6 bases). This CDR3 is 17 amino acids long. Per germline, CDR1 MGHRA and CDR2 YSYEKL. Trimming left V 3 bases short and J 5 bases short, with 19 bases between.

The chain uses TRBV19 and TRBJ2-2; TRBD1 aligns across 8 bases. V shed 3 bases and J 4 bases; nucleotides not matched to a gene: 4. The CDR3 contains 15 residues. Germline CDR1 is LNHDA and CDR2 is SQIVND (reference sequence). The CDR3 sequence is CASSMDRVFTGELFF. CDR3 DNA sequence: TGTGCCAGTAGTATGGACAGGGTCTTCACCGGGGAGCTGTTTTTT.

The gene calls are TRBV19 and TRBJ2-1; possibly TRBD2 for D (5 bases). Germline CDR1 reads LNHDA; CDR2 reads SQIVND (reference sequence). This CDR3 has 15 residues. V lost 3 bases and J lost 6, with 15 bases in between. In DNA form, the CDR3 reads TGTGCCAGTAGTATTGTGGCGAGAGGGCCCAATGAGCAGTTCTTC. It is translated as CASSIVARGPNEQFF. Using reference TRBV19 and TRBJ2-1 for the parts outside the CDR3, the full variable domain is DGGITQSPKYLFRKEGQNVTLSCEQNLNHDAMYWYRQDPGQGLRLIYYSQIVNDFQKGDIAEGYSVSREKKESFPLTVTSAQKNPTAFYLCASSIVARGPNEQFFGPGTRLTVL.

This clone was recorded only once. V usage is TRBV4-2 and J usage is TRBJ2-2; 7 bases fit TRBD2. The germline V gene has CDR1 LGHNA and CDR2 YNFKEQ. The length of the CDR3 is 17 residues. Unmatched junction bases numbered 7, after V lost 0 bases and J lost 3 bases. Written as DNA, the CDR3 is TGTGCCAGCAGCCAAGAGGGCGGGGGAGGGGACACCGGGGAGCTGTTTTTT. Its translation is CASSQEGGGGDTGELFF.

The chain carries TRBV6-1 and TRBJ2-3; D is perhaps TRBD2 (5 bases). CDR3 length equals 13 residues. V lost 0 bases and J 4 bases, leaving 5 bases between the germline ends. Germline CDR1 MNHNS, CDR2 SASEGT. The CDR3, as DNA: TGTGCCAGCAGTGAAGCGCGGGCAGATACGCAGTATTTT. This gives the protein CASSEARADTQYF.

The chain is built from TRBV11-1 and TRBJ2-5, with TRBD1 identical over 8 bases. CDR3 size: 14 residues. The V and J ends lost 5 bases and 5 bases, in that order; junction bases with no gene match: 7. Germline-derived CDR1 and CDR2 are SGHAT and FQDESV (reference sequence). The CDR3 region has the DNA TGTGCCAGCAGCCCCGACAGGGGTGGCGAGACCCAGTACTTC. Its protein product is CASSPDRGGETQYF. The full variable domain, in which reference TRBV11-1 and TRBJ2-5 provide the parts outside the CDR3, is EAEVAQSPRYKITEKSQAVAFWCDPISGHATLYWYRQILGQGPELLVQFQDESVVDDSQLPKDRFSAERLKGVDSTLKIQPAELGDSAMYLCASSPDRGGETQYFGPGTRLLVL.

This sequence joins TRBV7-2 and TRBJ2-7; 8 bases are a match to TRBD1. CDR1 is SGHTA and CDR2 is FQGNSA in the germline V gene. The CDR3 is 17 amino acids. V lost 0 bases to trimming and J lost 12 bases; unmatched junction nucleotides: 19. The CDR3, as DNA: TGTGCCAGCAGCTTAGCGATCACAGACAGGGGTATTCCTACGTGGTACTTC. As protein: CASSLAITDRGIPTWYF.

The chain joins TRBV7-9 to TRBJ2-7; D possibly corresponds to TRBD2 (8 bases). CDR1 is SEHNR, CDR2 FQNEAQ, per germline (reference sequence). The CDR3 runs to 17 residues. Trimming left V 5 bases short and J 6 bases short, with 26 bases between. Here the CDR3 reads CASSQGGGSGILLEQYF. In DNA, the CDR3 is TGTGCCAGCAGCCAGGGGGGTGGTAGCGGGATCCTGCTCGAGCAGTACTTC.

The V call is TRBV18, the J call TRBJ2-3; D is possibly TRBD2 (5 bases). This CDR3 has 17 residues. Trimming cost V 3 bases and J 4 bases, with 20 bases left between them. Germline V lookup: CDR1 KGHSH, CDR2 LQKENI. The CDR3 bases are TGTGCCAGCTCACCTCCTCGGGGAGCTGTGAGCGCAGATACGCAGTATTTT. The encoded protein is CASSPPRGAVSADTQYF.